This entry lists 23 T cell receptor beta chains sequenced from one sample in a study of blood T cell repertoires in COVID-19. Method: immunoSEQ multiplex PCR; TCRdb's copy keeps in-frame clones and lacks some. The profile shows about 250,000 clones, about four fifths of them singletons. Sequencing used PBMCs or T cells enriched from blood (not recorded which). All receptors come from a man in his forties who had been exposed to COVID-19.

The chain recombines TRBV12-5 with TRBJ1-1; D is possibly TRBD1 (5 bases). There are 14 residues in the CDR3. Germline V gene lookup returns CDR1 LGHNT and CDR2 FRNRAP. V dropped 5 bases and J dropped 5 bases, with 15 bases sitting between them. The CDR3 reads CASGPPGGSTEAFF. DNA for the CDR3: TGTGCTAGTGGTCCCCCCGGGGGATCTACTGAAGCTTTCTTT.

V gene TRBV6-2 or TRBV6-3 combines with J gene TRBJ1-5, with D tentatively TRBD1 (5 bases). CDR3 length equals 16 residues. Germline V CDR1 and CDR2: MNHEY, SVGEGT. Deletions cut 5 bases from V and 3 bases from J, with 17 bases between. In nucleotides, the CDR3 is TGTGCCAGCAGTCGTAACCTGGACACCTACAATCAGCCCCAGCATTTT. As protein: CASSRNLDTYNQPQHF.

The chain employs TRBV7-9 and TRBJ2-3, with a tentative D call TRBD1 (6 bases). The CDR3 runs 17 residues. CDR1 and CDR2 from the germline V gene are SEHNR and FQNEAQ (reference sequence). Trimming pared 5 bases from V and 1 base from J, leaving 19 bases between. The CDR3 reads CASSPGTFPGRTDTQYF. Here the CDR3 DNA reads TGTGCCAGCAGCCCGGGGACATTCCCCGGCCGCACAGATACGCAGTATTTT. The whole variable domain, remainder taken from reference TRBV7-9 and TRBJ2-3, is DTGVSQNPRHKITKRGQNVTFRCDPISEHNRLYWYRQTLGQGPEFLTYFQNEAQLEKSRLLSDRFSAERPKGSFSTLEIQRTEQGDSAMYLCASSPGTFPGRTDTQYFGPGTRLTVL.

Only one count was recorded for this clone. The chain employs TRBV6-1 and TRBJ1-1, with D unresolved. The CDR3 length is 13 residues. Trimming removed 0 bases at V and 10 bases at J, with 12 bases between. From germline, CDR1 is MNHNS and CDR2 SASEGT. CDR3 DNA sequence: TGTGCCAGCAGTGAAGCCCCACTCCGTAGAGCTTTCTTT. This codes for CASSEAPLRRAFF.

With regard to this clone: This same CDR3 is encoded by further DNA sequences in the sample. The chain recombines TRBV5-1 with TRBJ1-1, with TRBD1 as a possible D gene (6 bases). The V gene's germline CDR1 is SGHRS and CDR2 YFSETQ. Trimming stripped 3 bases from V and 4 bases from J, with 10 bases between. The CDR3 is 13 residues long. CDR3 bases: TGCGCCAGCAGCTCACAGGGTAGCACTGAAGCTTTCTTT. Translating it yields CASSSQGSTEAFF.

CDR3 DNA: TGTGCCAGCAGCCCCCAGCTAGCGCGCCGCAATGAGCAGTTCTTC. Encoded protein: CASSPQLARRNEQFF. This chain joins TRBV11-3 and TRBJ2-1; D is perhaps TRBD2 (6 bases). Trimming left V 5 bases short and J 6 bases short, with 17 bases between. The CDR3 has 15 residues. Germline V CDR1 and CDR2: SGHNT, YENEEA. The full variable domain, in which reference TRBV11-3 and TRBJ2-1 provide the parts outside the CDR3, is EAGVVQSPRYKIIEKKQPVAFWCNPISGHNTLYWYLQNLGQGPELLIRYENEEAVDDSQLPKDRFSAERLKGVDSTLKIQPAELGDSAVYLCASSPQLARRNEQFFGPGTRLTVL.

The V and J genes are TRBV5-6 and TRBJ1-2, with D maybe TRBD1 (5 bases). The V gene's germline CDR1 is SGHDT and CDR2 YYEEEE. V was shortened by 0 bases and J by 1 base, with 7 bases between the two germline ends. The CDR3 has 14 amino acids. The CDR3 region is CASSLATVNYGYTF. The CDR3 DNA sequence: TGTGCCAGCAGCTTGGCGACAGTTAACTATGGCTACACCTTC.

This sequence joins TRBV29-1 and TRBJ2-1, with D possibly being TRBD2 (5 bases). The CDR3 consists of 12 residues. Germline CDR1 reads SQVTM; CDR2 reads ANQGSEA. Trimming removed 1 base at V and 4 bases at J, with 5 bases between. The CDR3 sequence: CSVEAGYNEQFF. CDR3 in DNA: TGCAGCGTTGAAGCGGGATACAATGAGCAGTTCTTC.

This chain connects TRBV4-1 to TRBJ1-6, with 8 nucleotides matching TRBD1. The CDR3 sequence is 14 residues long. Germline V lookup: CDR1 MGHRA, CDR2 YSYEKL. V was pared by 2 bases and J by 13 bases, with 7 bases of the junction left unmatched. CDR3: CASSQTDRGLPLHF. The CDR3 region has the DNA TGCGCCAGCAGCCAAACTGACAGGGGTTTGCCCCTCCACTTT.

This clone occurred once. V usage is TRBV4-2 and J usage is TRBJ1-1; TRBD1 matches at 10 bases. Germline values: CDR1 LGHNA, CDR2 YNFKEQ. V lost 0 bases to trimming and J lost 6 bases; unmatched junction nucleotides: 4. The length of the CDR3 is 15 residues. The CDR3 nucleotides are TGTGCCAGCAGCCAAGACCGGGACAGGGGCTCTGAAGCTTTCTTT. Protein product: CASSQDRDRGSEAFF.

The rearrangement joins TRBV6-5 to TRBJ1-3, with D perhaps matching TRBD1 (5 bases). Trimming took 8 bases from V and 0 from J, leaving 14 bases between them. This CDR3 is built from 15 residues. CDR1 and CDR2 from the germline V gene are MNHEY and SVGAGI. DNA for the CDR3: TGTGCCAGCGCGGCGGGGGTTAGCTCTGGAAACACCATATATTTT. Encoded protein: CASAAGVSSGNTIYF.

This rearrangement joins TRBV7-8 to TRBJ2-1; no firm D call. The V end lost 4 bases, the J end lost 4 bases, and 11 bases lay between the germline ends. Per the germline V gene, CDR1 is SGHVS and CDR2 is FQNEAQ. CDR3 length: 14 amino acids. The CDR3 region has the DNA TGTGCCAGCAGCTACCTAGAGGATTACAATGAGCAGTTCTTC. Protein product: CASSYLEDYNEQFF. The full variable domain, with the rest looked up from reference TRBV7-8 and TRBJ2-1, is GAGVSQSPRYKVAKRGQDVALRCDPISGHVSLFWYQQALGQGPEFLTYFQNEAQLDKSGLPSDRFFAERPEGSVSTLKIQRTQQEDSAVYLCASSYLEDYNEQFFGPGTRLTVL.

The chain combines TRBV6-5 with TRBJ2-7, with 8 bases aligning to TRBD1. The germline V gene has CDR1 MNHEY and CDR2 SVGAGI. The CDR3 totals 13 residues. The ends lost 8 bases at V and 6 bases at J; junction bases unmatched: 9. CDR3 DNA sequence: TGTGCCAGCGCCCCGGACAGGGCTCGCGAGCAGTACTTC. This codes for CASAPDRAREQYF.

The CDR3 coding sequence is TGTGCCAGCAGTGTCCAGGGGGCAGATACGCAGTATTTT. It is translated as CASSVQGADTQYF. V is TRBV12-3 or TRBV12-4 and J is TRBJ2-3, with TRBD1 matching over 7 bases. The CDR3 length is 13 residues. Trimming took 5 bases from V and 4 from J; bases not matched to a gene: 3.

The chain uses TRBV28 and TRBJ2-1, with 12 nucleotides matching TRBD2. V was pared by 2 bases and J by 9 bases, with 14 bases of the junction left unmatched. The CDR3 sequence is 18 residues long. Germline V gene sequence: CDR1 MDHEN, CDR2 SYDVKM. CDR3 nucleotide sequence: TGTGCCAGCAGTTTAGATTTCGGTCTAGCGGGAGGGTTTTGTGAGCAGTTCTTC. This gives the protein CASSLDFGLAGGFCEQFF.

Worth noting for this clone: One end of the junction is discordant with germline, which a read error may explain. This chain joins TRBV29-1 and TRBJ1-1, with 7 positions matching TRBD1. The V gene's germline CDR1 is SQVTM and CDR2 ANQGSEA. The CDR3 loop spans 13 amino acids. The chain's CDR3 is CSLDRAGRSEAFF. The CDR3 DNA sequence: TGCAGCCTTGACAGGGCCGGGAGGTCTGAAGCTTTCTTT.

V usage is TRBV6-5 and J usage is TRBJ2-6; weak D call: TRBD2 (6 bases). The CDR3 is 15 residues long. V was shortened by 7 bases and J by 2 bases, with 12 bases between the two germline ends. The V gene's germline CDR1 is MNHEY and CDR2 SVGAGI. CDR3 nucleotides: TGTGCCAGCACCATCGCGGGGACTGGGGCCAACGTCCTGACTTTC. Protein sequence: CASTIAGTGANVLTF.

This chain links TRBV10-3 with TRBJ2-7; TRBD2 is a possible D gene (5 bases). The V end lost 5 bases, the J end lost 3 bases, and 14 bases lay between the germline ends. The length of the CDR3 is 14 residues. CDR1 and CDR2 from the germline V gene are ENHRY and SYGVKD. CDR3 nucleotides: TGTGCCATCAGTATAAAAGGGAGAGACTACGAGCAGTACTTC. The encoded protein is CAISIKGRDYEQYF.

This clone was found a few times. The chain employs TRBV27 and TRBJ2-1; the D gene is possibly TRBD2 (6 bases). The germline V gene has CDR1 MNHEY and CDR2 SMNVEV (reference sequence). There are 13 residues in the CDR3. V was cut by 5 bases and J by 10 bases, with 15 bases left in between. CDR3 sequence: CASSPSPGREQFF. DNA of the CDR3: TGTGCCAGCAGTCCCTCCCCGGGGAGGGAGCAGTTCTTC.

The rearrangement uses TRBV9 and TRBJ1-3, with 9 bases matching TRBD1. This CDR3 contains 15 residues. V was clipped by 4 bases and J by 3 bases; unmatched bases: 5. CDR1 is SGDLS and CDR2 is YYNGEE in the germline V gene. CDR3 loop: CASSQTGGGGNTIYF. DNA for the CDR3: TGTGCCAGCAGCCAGACAGGGGGAGGTGGAAACACCATATATTTT.

The rearrangement uses TRBV7-3 and TRBJ1-2; TRBD1 matches 10 bases. CDR1 is SGHTA and CDR2 is FQGTGA in the germline V gene. V shed 7 bases and J 4 bases; nucleotides not matched to a gene: 12. The CDR3 extends over 16 amino acids. In nucleotides, the CDR3 is TGTGCCAGCATCCACTCCGGACAGGGGGAGATCTATGGCTACACCTTC. Amino acids: CASIHSGQGEIYGYTF.

The chain uses TRBV4-1 and TRBJ2-2; tentative D call: TRBD1 (5 bases). Germline CDR1 is MGHRA and CDR2 is YSYEKL. The V end was cut by 0 bases, the J end by 7 bases, with 12 bases between. This CDR3 region has 15 residues. The CDR3 DNA reads TGCGCCAGCAGCCAAGACCCAGGGCTTGGCGGGGAGCTGTTTTTT. As protein: CASSQDPGLGGELFF.

The chain is built from TRBV28 and TRBJ1-5, with TRBD1 identical over 8 bases. CDR3 length: 16 amino acids. Trimming cost V 7 bases and J 0 bases; bases outside gene matches: 8. Germline CDR1 and CDR2: MDHEN and SYDVKM. DNA for the CDR3: TGTGCCAGCAAGGGACAGGACCGATATAGCAATCAGCCCCAGCATTTT. As protein: CASKGQDRYSNQPQHF. The whole variable domain, filled in from reference TRBV28 and TRBJ1-5, reads DVKVTQSSRYLVKRTGEKVFLECVQDMDHENMFWYRQDPGLGLRLIYFSYDVKMKEKGDIPEGYSVSREKKERFSLILESASTNQTSMYLCASKGQDRYSNQPQHFGDGTRLSIL.